This T cell receptor beta chain was profiled in a study of blood T cell repertoires in COVID-19. Germline CDR1 reads SGDLS; CDR2 reads YYNGEE. This CDR3 has 14 amino acids. V was pared by 2 bases and J by 5 bases, with 13 bases between. Measured with immunoSEQ multiplex PCR; TCRdb has only the in-frame clones, and not every one. The sample comprises 75,000 to 95,000 clones, about 70% of which are singletons, and about 26% rests with the top ten. The clonotype was recovered from a woman aged 55-70 years in a cohort sampled during active or convalescent COVID-19. Sequenced input: peripheral blood. The V gene is TRBV9, the J gene TRBJ2-5, with TRBD2 as a possible D gene (7 bases). The CDR3 nucleotides read TGTGCCAGCAGCGTTGGGGGGGCCCTGGAGACCCAGTACTTC. Protein sequence: CASSVGGALETQYF.